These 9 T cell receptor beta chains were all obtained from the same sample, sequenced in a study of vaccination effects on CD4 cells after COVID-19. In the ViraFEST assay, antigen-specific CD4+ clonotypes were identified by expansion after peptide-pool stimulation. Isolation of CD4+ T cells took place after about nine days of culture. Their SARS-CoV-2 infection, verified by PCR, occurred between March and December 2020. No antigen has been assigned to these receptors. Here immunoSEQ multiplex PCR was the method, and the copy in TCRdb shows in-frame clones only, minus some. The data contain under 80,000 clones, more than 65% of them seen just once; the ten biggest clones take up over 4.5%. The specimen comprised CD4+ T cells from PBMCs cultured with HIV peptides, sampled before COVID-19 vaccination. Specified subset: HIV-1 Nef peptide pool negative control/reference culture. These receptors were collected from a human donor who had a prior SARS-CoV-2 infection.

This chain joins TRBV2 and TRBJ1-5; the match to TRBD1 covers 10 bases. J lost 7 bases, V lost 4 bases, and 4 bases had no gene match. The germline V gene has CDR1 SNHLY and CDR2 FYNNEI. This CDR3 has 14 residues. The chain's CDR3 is CASSGQGAGQPQHF. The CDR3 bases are TGTGCCAGCAGTGGACAGGGGGCAGGACAGCCCCAGCATTTT.

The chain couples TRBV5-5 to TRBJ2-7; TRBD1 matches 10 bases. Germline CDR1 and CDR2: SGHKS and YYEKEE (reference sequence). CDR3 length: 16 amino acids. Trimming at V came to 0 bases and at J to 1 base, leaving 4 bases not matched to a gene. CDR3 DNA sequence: TGTGCCAGCAGCTTGGCATCGGGACAGGGGTCCTACGAGCAGTACTTC. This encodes CASSLASGQGSYEQYF.

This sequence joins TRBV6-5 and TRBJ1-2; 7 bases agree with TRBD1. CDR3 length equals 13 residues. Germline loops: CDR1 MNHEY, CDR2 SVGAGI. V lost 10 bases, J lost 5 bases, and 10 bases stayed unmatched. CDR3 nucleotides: TGTGCCACTAGGGACAGTCTGTTTTATGGCTACACCTTC. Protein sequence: CATRDSLFYGYTF.

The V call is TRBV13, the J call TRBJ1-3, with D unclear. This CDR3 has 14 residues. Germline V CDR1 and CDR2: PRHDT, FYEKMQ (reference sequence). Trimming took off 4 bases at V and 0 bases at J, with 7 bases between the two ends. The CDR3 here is CASSSPSSGNTIYF. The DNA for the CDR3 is TGTGCCAGCAGCTCCCCAAGCTCTGGAAACACCATATATTTT.

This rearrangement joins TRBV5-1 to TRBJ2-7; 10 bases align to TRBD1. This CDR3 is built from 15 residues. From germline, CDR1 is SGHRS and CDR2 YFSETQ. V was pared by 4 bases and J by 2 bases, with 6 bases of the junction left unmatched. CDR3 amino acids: CASSIAGTGAYEQYF. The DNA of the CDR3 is TGCGCCAGCAGCATAGCCGGGACAGGGGCCTACGAGCAGTACTTC.

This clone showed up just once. The CDR3 region has the DNA TGCAGCGTTGGAGAATACGACACCGGGGAGCTGTTTTTT. The encoded protein is CSVGEYDTGELFF. The chain recombines TRBV29-1 with TRBJ2-2, with no clear D. CDR3 length: 13 residues. From germline, CDR1 is SQVTM and CDR2 ANQGSEA. The V and J ends lost 4 bases and 3 bases respectively, with 9 bases between them.

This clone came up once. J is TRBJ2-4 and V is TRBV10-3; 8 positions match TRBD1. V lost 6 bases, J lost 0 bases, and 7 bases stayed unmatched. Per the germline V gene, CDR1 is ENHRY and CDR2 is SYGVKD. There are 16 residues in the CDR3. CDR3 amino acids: CAISPGTGLAKNIQYF. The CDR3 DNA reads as TGTGCCATCAGCCCCGGGACAGGACTAGCCAAAAACATTCAGTACTTC.

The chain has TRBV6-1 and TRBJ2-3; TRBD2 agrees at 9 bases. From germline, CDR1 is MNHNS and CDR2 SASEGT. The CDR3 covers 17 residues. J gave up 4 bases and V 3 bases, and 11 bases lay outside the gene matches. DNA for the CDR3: TGTGCCAGCAGTGAGCGGGGGGGCGGGGTGTACGCAGATACGCAGTATTTT. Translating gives CASSERGGGVYADTQYF.

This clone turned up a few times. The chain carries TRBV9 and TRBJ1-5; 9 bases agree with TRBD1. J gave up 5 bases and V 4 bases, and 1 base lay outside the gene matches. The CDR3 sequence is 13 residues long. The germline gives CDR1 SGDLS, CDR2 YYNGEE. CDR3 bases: TGTGCCAGCAGCCGGACAGGGGATCAGCCCCAGCATTTT. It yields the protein CASSRTGDQPQHF.